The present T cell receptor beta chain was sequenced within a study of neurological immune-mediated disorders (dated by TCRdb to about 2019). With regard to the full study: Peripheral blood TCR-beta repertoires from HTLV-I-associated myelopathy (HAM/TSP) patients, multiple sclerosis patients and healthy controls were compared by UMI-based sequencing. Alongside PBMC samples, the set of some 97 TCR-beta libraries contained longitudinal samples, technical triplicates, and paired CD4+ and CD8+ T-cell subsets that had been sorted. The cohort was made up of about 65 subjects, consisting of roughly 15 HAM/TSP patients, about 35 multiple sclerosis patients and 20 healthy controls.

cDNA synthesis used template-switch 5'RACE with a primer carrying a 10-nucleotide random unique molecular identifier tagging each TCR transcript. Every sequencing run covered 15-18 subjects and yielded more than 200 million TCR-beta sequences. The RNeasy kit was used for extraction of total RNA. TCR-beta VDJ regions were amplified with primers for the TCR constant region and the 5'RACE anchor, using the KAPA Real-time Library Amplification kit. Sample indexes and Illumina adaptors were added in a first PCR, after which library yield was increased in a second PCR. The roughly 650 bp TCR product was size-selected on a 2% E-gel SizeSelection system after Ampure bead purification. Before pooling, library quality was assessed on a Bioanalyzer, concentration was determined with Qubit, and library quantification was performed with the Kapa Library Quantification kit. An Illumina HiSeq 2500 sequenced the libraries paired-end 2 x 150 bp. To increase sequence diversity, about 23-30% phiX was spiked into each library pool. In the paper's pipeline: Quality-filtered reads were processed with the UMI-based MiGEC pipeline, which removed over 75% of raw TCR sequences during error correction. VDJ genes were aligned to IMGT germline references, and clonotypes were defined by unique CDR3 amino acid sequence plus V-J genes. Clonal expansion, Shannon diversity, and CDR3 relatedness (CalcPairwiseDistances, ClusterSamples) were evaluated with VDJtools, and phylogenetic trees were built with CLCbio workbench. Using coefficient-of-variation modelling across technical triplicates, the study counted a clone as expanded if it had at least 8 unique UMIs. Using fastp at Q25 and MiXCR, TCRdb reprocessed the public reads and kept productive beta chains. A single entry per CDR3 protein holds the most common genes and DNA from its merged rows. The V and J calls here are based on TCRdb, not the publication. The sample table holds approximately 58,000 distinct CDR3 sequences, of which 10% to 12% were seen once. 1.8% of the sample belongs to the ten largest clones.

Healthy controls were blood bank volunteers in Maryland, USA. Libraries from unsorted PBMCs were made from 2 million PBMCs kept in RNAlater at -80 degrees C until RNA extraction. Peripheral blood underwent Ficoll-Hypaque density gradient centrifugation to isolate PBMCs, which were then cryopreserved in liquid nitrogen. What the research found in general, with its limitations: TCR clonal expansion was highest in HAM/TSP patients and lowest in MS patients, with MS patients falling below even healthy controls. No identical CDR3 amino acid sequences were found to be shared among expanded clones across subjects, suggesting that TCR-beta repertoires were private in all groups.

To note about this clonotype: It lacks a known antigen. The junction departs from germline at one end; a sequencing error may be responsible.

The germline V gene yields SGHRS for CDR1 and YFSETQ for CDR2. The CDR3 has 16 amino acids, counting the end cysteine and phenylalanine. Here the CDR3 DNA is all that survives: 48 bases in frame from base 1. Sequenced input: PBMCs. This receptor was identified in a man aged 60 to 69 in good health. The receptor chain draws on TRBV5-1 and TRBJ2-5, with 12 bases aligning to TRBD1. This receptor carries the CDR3 CTSSGGDRGLQDTQYF. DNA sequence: TGCACCAGCTCAGGAGGGGACAGGGGGCTTCAGGATACCCAGTACTTC.